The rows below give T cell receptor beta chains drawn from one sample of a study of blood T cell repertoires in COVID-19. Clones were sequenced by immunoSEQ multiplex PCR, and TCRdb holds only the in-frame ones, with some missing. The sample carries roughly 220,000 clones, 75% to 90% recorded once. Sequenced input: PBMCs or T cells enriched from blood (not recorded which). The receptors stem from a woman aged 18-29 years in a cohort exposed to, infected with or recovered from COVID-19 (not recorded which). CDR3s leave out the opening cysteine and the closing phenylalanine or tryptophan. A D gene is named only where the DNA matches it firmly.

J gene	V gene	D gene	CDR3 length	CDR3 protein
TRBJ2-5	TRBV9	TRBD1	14	ASSVGQGANAETQY
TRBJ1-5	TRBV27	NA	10	ASSSENQPQH
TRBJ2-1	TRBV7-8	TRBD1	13	ASSHRGQVRNEQF
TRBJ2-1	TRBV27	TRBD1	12	ASSPRTGGNEQF
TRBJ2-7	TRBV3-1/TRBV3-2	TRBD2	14	ASSQVTSGRKYEQY
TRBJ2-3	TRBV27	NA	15	ASSLRLYAAGPDTQY
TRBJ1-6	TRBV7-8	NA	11	ASSLPLNSPLH
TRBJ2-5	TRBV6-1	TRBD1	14	ASSEPGQGVGETQY
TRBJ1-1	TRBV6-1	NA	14	ASSDIPVAPRLKAF
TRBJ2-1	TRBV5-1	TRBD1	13	ASSSATGSYNEQF
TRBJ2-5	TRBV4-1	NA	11	ASSQAVQETQY
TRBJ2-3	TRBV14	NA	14	ASSQGLGVHTDTQY
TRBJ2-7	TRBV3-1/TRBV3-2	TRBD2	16	ASSQDGASGGFVHEQY
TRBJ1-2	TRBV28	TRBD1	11	ASRPGTVYGYT
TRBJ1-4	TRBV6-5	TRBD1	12	ASSTRDREEKLF
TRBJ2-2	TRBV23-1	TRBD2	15	ASSHCSGGAHTGELF
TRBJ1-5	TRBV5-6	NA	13	ASSKTEYSNQPQH
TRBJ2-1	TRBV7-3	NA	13	ASSLTGRGINEQF